This TCR beta chain derives from a study of identical twins. This clonotype was counted only a few times. Its antigen is not identified. Study-level points and caveats: The study found weaker excess twin sharing in beta out-of-frame sequences.

Template switching supplied a universal primer site; unique molecular identifiers were carried on the cDNA. TCRdb re-derived calls from the 5' RACE reads in MiXCR, one entry per CDR3 protein. The table includes 600,000 to 700,000 distinct CDR3 sequences, less than 25% detected once. In addition, the sample was reused for a study of T cells expressing NK-cell markers. That paper notes: Researchers report these clonotypes also headed the CD3+CD56-NKG2C+ fraction in a few donors.

Material for sequencing was PBMCs. The clonotype was recovered from a woman in her late teens or twenties in good health.

The CDR3 DNA is TGTGCCATCAGTGAGCAGCTAGCGGGAGATACTGAGCAGTTCTTC. The encoded protein is CAISEQLAGDTEQFF. The rearrangement links TRBV10-3 to TRBJ2-1; TRBD2 matches at 10 bases. V shed 2 bases and J 9 bases; nucleotides not matched to a gene: 7. Germline V gene sequence: CDR1 ENHRY, CDR2 SYGVKD. There are 15 residues in the CDR3.